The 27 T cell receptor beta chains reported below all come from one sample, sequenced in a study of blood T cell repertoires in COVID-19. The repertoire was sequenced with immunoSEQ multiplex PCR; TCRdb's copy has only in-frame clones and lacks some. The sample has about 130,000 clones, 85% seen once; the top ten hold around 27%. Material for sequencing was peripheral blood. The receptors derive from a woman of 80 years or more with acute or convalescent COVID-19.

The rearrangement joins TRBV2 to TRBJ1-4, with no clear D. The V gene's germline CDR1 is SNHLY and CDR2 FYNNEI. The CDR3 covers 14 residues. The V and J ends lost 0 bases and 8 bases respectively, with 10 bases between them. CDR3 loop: CASSEAGELEKLFF. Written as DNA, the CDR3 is TGTGCCAGCAGTGAAGCTGGGGAGTTAGAAAAACTGTTTTTT.

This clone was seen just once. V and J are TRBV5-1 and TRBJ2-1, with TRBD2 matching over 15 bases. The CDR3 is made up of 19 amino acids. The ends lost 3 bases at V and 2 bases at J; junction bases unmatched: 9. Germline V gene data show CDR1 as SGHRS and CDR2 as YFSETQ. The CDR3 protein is CASSSIGTSGGSTYNEQFF. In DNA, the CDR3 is TGCGCCAGCAGCTCTATAGGGACTAGCGGGGGGTCCACCTACAATGAGCAGTTCTTC. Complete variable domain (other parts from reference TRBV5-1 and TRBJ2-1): KAGVTQTPRYLIKTRGQQVTLSCSPISGHRSVSWYQQTPGQGLQFLFEYFSETQRNKGNFPGRFSGRQFSNSRSEMNVSTLELGDSALYLCASSSIGTSGGSTYNEQFFGPGTRLTVL.

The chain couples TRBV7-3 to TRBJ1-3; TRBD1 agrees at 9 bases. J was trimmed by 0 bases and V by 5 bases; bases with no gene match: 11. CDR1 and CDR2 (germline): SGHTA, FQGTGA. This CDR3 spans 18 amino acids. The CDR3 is CASSPREGTGTSGNTIYF. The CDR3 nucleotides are TGTGCCAGCAGCCCTAGGGAGGGGACAGGGACCTCTGGAAACACCATATATTTT.

The DNA of the CDR3 is TGTGCCAGCGACAATCCCCAGCTTGGTCAAGAGACCCAGTACTTC. Translating gives CASDNPQLGQETQYF. The genes are TRBV3-1 (or the pseudogene TRBV3-2) and TRBJ2-5; D remains unclear. The CDR3 extends over 15 amino acids. CDR1 LGHDT and CDR2 YNNKEL come from the germline V gene (reference sequence). Trimming removed 8 bases at V and 2 bases at J, with 18 bases between.

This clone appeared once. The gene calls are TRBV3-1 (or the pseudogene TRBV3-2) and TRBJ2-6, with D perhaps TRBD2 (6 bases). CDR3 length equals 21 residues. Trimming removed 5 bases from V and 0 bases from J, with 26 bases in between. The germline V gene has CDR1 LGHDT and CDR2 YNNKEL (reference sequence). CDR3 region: CASSTPHGGDPLASGANVLTF. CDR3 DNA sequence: TGTGCCAGCAGCACCCCCCACGGGGGAGATCCACTCGCCTCTGGGGCCAACGTCCTGACTTTC.

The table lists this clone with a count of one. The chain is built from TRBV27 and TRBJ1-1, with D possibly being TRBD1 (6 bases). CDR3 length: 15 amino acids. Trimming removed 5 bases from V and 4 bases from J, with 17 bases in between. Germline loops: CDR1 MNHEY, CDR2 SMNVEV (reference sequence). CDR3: CASSPWGRGFTEAFF. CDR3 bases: TGTGCCAGCAGTCCTTGGGGCAGGGGCTTCACTGAAGCTTTCTTT.

The CDR3 loop is CASSISRVGGSNQPQHF. The CDR3 nucleotides read TGTGCCAGTAGTATCAGTCGGGTAGGGGGAAGCAATCAGCCCCAGCATTTT. V gene TRBV19 combines with J gene TRBJ1-5, with a possible D match to TRBD1 (6 bases). Trimming took off 3 bases at V and 1 base at J, with 16 bases between the two ends. CDR1 and CDR2 (germline): LNHDA, SQIVND (reference sequence). This CDR3 is 17 amino acids long.

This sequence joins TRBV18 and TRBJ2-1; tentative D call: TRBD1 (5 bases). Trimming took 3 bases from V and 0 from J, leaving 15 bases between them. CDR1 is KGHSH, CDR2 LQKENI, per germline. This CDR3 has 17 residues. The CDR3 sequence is CASSPMPTVPSYNEQFF. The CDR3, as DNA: TGTGCCAGCTCACCTATGCCGACAGTTCCCTCCTACAATGAGCAGTTCTTC.

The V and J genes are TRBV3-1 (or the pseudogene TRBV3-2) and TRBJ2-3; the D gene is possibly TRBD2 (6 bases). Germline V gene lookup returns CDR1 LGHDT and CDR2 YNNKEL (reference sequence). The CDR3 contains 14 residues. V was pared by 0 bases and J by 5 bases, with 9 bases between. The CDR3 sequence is CASSQELAKDTQYF. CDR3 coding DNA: TGTGCCAGCAGCCAAGAGCTAGCGAAAGATACGCAGTATTTT.

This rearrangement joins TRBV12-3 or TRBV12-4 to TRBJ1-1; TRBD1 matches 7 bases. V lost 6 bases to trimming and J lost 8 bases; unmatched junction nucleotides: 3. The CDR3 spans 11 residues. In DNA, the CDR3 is TGTGCCAGCAGAACAGGGGTGGAAGCTTTCTTT. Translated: CASRTGVEAFF.

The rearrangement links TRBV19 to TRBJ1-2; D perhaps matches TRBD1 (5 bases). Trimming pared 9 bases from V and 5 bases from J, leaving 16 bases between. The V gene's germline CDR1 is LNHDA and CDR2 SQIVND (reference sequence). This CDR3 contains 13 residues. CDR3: CASLDRNRYGYTF. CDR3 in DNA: TGTGCCAGCCTCGACAGAAATAGATATGGCTACACCTTC.

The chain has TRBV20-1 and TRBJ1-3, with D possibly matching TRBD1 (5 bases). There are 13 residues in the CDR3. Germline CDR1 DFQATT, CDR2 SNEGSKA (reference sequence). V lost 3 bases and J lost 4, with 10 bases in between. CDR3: CSASSRAGNTIYF. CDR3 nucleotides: TGCAGTGCTAGTAGCAGGGCAGGAAACACCATATATTTT.

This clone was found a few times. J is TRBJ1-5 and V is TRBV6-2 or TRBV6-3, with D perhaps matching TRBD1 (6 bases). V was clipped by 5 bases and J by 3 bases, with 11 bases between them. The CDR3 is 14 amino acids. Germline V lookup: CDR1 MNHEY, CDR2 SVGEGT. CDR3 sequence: CASSRPGHNQPQHF. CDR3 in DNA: TGTGCCAGCAGTCGGCCGGGACACAATCAGCCCCAGCATTTT.

The CDR3 protein is CASSLNRGGQPQHF. The CDR3 DNA reads TGTGCCAGCAGCCTTAACAGGGGAGGTCAGCCCCAGCATTTT. The chain uses TRBV7-9 and TRBJ1-5, with 7 bases aligning to TRBD1. J was trimmed by 6 bases and V by 5 bases; bases with no gene match: 7. Per germline, CDR1 SEHNR and CDR2 FQNEAQ (reference sequence). CDR3 length equals 14 residues.

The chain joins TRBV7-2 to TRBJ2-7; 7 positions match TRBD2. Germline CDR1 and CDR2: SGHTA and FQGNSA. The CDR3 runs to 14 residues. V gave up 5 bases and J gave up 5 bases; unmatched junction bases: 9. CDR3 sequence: CASSPQSGGDEQYF. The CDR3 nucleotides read TGTGCCAGCAGCCCTCAGTCGGGGGGAGACGAGCAGTACTTC.

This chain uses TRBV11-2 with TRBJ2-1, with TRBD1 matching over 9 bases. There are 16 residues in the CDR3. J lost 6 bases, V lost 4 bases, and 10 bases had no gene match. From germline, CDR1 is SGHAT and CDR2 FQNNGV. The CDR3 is CASSSHGDRAFNEQFF. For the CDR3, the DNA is TGTGCCAGCAGCTCTCATGGGGACAGGGCTTTCAATGAGCAGTTCTTC. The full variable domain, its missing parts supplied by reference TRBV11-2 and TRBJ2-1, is EAGVAQSPRYKIIEKRQSVAFWCNPISGHATLYWYQQILGQGPKLLIQFQNNGVVDDSQLPKDRFSAERLKGVDSTLKIQPAKLEDSAVYLCASSSHGDRAFNEQFFGPGTRLTVL.

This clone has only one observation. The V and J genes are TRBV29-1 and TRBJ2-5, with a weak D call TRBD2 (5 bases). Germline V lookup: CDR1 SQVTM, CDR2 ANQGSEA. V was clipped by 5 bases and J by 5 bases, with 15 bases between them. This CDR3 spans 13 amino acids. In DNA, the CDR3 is TGCAGCGTTCTACGGAACTGGAGGGAGACCCAGTACTTC. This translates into CSVLRNWRETQYF.

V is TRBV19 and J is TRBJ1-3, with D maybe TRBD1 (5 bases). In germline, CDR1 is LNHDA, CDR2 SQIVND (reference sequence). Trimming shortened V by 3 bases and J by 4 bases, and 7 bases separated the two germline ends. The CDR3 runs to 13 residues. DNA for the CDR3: TGTGCCAGTAGTATGCAGGGAGGAAACACCATATATTTT. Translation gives CASSMQGGNTIYF.

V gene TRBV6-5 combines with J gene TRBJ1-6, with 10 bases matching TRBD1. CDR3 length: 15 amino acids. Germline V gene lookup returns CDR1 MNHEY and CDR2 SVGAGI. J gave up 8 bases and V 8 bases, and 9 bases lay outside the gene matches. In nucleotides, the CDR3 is TGTGCCAGCGGAACTCCGGGACAGGGGTATTCACCCCTCCACTTT. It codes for CASGTPGQGYSPLHF.

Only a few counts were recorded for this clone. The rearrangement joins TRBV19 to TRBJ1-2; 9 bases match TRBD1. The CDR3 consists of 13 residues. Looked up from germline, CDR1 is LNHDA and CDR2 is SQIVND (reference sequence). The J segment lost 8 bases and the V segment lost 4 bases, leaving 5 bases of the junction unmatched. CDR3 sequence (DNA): TGTGCCAGTAGTAACAGGGGGCTGGGCGGCTACACCTTC. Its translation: CASSNRGLGGYTF. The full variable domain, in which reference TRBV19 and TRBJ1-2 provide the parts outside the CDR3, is DGGITQSPKYLFRKEGQNVTLSCEQNLNHDAMYWYRQDPGQGLRLIYYSQIVNDFQKGDIAEGYSVSREKKESFPLTVTSAQKNPTAFYLCASSNRGLGGYTFGSGTRLTVV.

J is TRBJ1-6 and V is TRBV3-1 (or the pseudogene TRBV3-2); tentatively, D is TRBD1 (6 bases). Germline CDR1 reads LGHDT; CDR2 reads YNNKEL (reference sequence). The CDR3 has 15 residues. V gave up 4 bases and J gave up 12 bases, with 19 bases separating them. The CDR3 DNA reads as TGTGCCAGCAGCCGTCAGGGGACCCTAGAGAGACCCCTCCACTTT. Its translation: CASSRQGTLERPLHF.

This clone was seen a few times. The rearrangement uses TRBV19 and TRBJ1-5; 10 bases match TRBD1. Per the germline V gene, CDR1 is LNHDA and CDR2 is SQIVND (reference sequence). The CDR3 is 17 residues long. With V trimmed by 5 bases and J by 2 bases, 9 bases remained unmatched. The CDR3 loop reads CASSSPLGTGGNQPQHF. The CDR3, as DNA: TGTGCCAGTAGTTCGCCACTCGGGACAGGGGGCAATCAGCCCCAGCATTTT.

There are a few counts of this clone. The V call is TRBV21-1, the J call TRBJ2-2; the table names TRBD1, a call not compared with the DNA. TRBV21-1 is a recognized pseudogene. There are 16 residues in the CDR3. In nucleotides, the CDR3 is TGTGCCAGCAGCAAAGAGTTCCCAGGGTATGCCGGGGAGCTGTTTTTT. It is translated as CASSKEFPGYAGELFF.

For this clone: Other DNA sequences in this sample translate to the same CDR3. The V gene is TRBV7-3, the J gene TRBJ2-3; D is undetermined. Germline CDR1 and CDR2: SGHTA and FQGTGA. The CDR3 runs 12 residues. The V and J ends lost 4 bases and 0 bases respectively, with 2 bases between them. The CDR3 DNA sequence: TGTGCCAGCAGCTCTAGCACAGATACGCAGTATTTT. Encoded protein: CASSSSTDTQYF. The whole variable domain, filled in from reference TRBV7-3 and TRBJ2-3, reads GAGVSQTPSNKVTEKGKYVELRCDPISGHTALYWYRQSLGQGPEFLIYFQGTGAADDSGLPNDRFFAVRPEGSVSTLKIQRTERGDSAVYLCASSSSTDTQYFGPGTRLTVL.

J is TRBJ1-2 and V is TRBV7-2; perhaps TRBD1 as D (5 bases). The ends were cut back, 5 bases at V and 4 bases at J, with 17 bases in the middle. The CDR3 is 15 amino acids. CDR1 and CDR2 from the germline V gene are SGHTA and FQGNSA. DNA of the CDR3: TGTGCCAGCAGCCCCAGGGATGGGGGGGGCTATGGCTACACCTTC. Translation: CASSPRDGGGYGYTF.

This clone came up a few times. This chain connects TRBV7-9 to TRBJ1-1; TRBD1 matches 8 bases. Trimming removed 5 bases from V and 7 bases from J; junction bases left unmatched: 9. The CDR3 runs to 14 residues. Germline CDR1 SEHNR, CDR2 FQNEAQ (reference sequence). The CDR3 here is CASSVQGAEDEAFF. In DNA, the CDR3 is TGTGCCAGCAGCGTCCAGGGGGCTGAGGATGAAGCTTTCTTT.

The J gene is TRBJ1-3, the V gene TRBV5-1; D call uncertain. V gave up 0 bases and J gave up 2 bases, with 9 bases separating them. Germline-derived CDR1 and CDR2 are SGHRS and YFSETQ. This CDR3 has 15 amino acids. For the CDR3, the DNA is TGCGCCAGCAGCTTGGGACTGAGCCCTGGAAACACCATATATTTT. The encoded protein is CASSLGLSPGNTIYF.